Shown below are 26 T cell receptor beta chains from a single sample sequenced in a study of blood T cell repertoires in COVID-19. Sequencing used immunoSEQ multiplex PCR; TCRdb keeps in-frame clones, though not all of them. Of about 290,000 clones listed, roughly 86% are singletons. The sequenced sample consisted of peripheral blood. The receptor source for this set is a woman aged 25-40 years with COVID-19, enrolled during active disease.

This chain links TRBV6-5 with TRBJ2-3; TRBD2 is a possible D gene (6 bases). CDR3 length: 14 residues. Germline V gene sequence: CDR1 MNHEY, CDR2 SVGAGI. V was trimmed by 1 base and J by 6 bases, leaving 11 bases between them. The CDR3 protein is CASSYFPGRDTQYF. CDR3 nucleotides: TGTGCCAGCAGTTACTTTCCGGGGAGGGATACGCAGTATTTT.

V is TRBV27 and J is TRBJ2-7; 9 bases agree with TRBD1. This CDR3 region has 16 residues. The V segment lost 5 bases and the J segment 4 bases; nucleotides outside the gene matches: 12. In germline, CDR1 is MNHEY, CDR2 SMNVEV (reference sequence). CDR3 sequence (DNA): TGTGCCAGCAGTCCACTCCCCGGACAGGGGATGTACGAGCAGTACTTC. Its protein product is CASSPLPGQGMYEQYF.

This chain joins TRBV19 and TRBJ2-7; D perhaps matches TRBD1 (6 bases). Germline assignment: CDR1 LNHDA and CDR2 SQIVND (reference sequence). V was pared by 8 bases and J by 0 bases, with 11 bases between. The CDR3 spans 13 residues. The CDR3 is CASSQGSSYEQYF. CDR3 DNA: TGTGCCAGTTCGCAGGGGTCCTCCTACGAGCAGTACTTC.

The chain links TRBV30 to TRBJ1-2, with D unclear. The CDR3 is 11 residues long. V was pared by 0 bases and J by 7 bases, with 6 bases between. Germline lookup yields CDR1 GTSNPN and CDR2 SVGIG (reference sequence). The CDR3 DNA is TGTGCCTGGAGTGTCTTCAGTGGCTACACCTTC. Amino acid sequence: CAWSVFSGYTF.

This clone was observed a handful of times. The V call is TRBV6-5, the J call TRBJ1-1; D not resolved. The CDR3 consists of 12 residues. Germline-derived CDR1 and CDR2 are MNHEY and SVGAGI. The germline V and J ends were trimmed by 7 bases and 3 bases, with 9 bases remaining between them. The CDR3 protein is CASTLVYTEAFF. The DNA for the CDR3 is TGTGCCAGCACCCTAGTATACACTGAAGCTTTCTTT.

CDR3 nucleotides: TGCGCCAGCAGCCAATCTACCCCGACAGGGATGGAGCAGTACTTC. It translates to CASSQSTPTGMEQYF. The V and J genes are TRBV4-1 and TRBJ2-7; 7 bases are a match to TRBD1. CDR3 size: 15 residues. Germline loops: CDR1 MGHRA, CDR2 YSYEKL. Losses at the gene ends were 2 bases for V and 7 bases for J; bases not matched to a gene: 11.

This chain uses TRBV7-9 with TRBJ2-7; a weak D match, TRBD1 (6 bases). CDR1 is SEHNR, CDR2 FQNEAQ, per germline (reference sequence). This CDR3 region has 14 residues. Trimming took 4 bases from V and 1 from J, leaving 11 bases between them. CDR3 DNA: TGTGCCAGCAGCTACCCCGGGACATCCTACGAGCAGTACTTC. Its translation is CASSYPGTSYEQYF. The full variable domain, its missing parts supplied by reference TRBV7-9 and TRBJ2-7, is DTGVSQNPRHKITKRGQNVTFRCDPISEHNRLYWYRQTLGQGPEFLTYFQNEAQLEKSRLLSDRFSAERPKGSFSTLEIQRTEQGDSAMYLCASSYPGTSYEQYFGPGTRLTVT.

V usage is TRBV19 and J usage is TRBJ2-1, with a tentative D call TRBD1 (6 bases). The CDR3 runs to 13 residues. The germline V gene encodes CDR1 LNHDA and CDR2 SQIVND (reference sequence). The V and J ends lost 7 bases and 15 bases respectively, with 22 bases between them. The DNA for the CDR3 is TGTGCCAGTACCCCGCGGTGGGGGCTTATTATGTTCTTC. Translated, it gives CASTPRWGLIMFF.

The chain recombines TRBV5-4 with TRBJ1-2, with TRBD1 as a possible D gene (5 bases). The germline V gene encodes CDR1 SGHNT and CDR2 YYREEE (reference sequence). There are 15 residues in the CDR3. Trimming shortened V by 3 bases and J by 5 bases, and 17 bases separated the two germline ends. This CDR3 reads CASSYLQGPEYGYTF. The CDR3, as DNA: TGTGCCAGCAGCTATCTTCAGGGCCCGGAATATGGCTACACCTTC.

CDR3 in DNA: TGTGCCAGCAGTGACGCAACCGGGACAGGGGAGACTGGCTACACCTTC. Translation gives CASSDATGTGETGYTF. V usage is TRBV6-4 and J usage is TRBJ1-2, with 10 bases that match TRBD1. The junction had 10 bases not matched to a gene; V was cut back by 2 bases and J by 7 bases. The CDR3 totals 16 residues. Germline-derived CDR1 and CDR2 are MRHNA and SNTAGT.

The chain couples TRBV6-4 to TRBJ1-1, with D unclear. The V end lost 6 bases, the J end lost 5 bases, and 16 bases lay between the germline ends. CDR3 size: 14 residues. The germline V gene encodes CDR1 MRHNA and CDR2 SNTAGT. The CDR3 coding sequence is TGTGCCAGCAGCCAGGCGTTTTTAGATACTGAAGCTTTCTTT. It specifies CASSQAFLDTEAFF.

This chain joins TRBV2 and TRBJ1-2; 10 nucleotides agree with TRBD1. Germline values: CDR1 SNHLY, CDR2 FYNNEI. The CDR3 totals 16 residues. With V trimmed by 2 bases and J by 4 bases, 7 bases remained unmatched. The CDR3 coding sequence is TGTGCCAGCAGTGAATACCGGGACAGGGGACTCTATGGCTACACCTTC. This sequence encodes CASSEYRDRGLYGYTF.

This clone was found once. The J gene is TRBJ2-7, the V gene TRBV7-9; D is perhaps TRBD1 (5 bases). Germline V gene data show CDR1 as SEHNR and CDR2 as FQNEAQ (reference sequence). The V end was cut by 6 bases, the J end by 3 bases, with 12 bases between. This CDR3 has 13 residues. The CDR3 sequence is CASRPRDSYEQYF. CDR3 DNA: TGTGCCAGCAGACCCAGGGATAGCTACGAGCAGTACTTC. The complete variable domain, with remaining parts taken from reference TRBV7-9 and TRBJ2-7, reads DTGVSQNPRHKITKRGQNVTFRCDPISEHNRLYWYRQTLGQGPEFLTYFQNEAQLEKSRLLSDRFSAERPKGSFSTLEIQRTEQGDSAMYLCASRPRDSYEQYFGPGTRLTVT.

The chain uses TRBV12-5 and TRBJ1-1, with D possibly matching TRBD1 (6 bases). The V and J ends lost 3 bases and 6 bases respectively, with 26 bases between them. Germline V CDR1 and CDR2: LGHNT, FRNRAP. The CDR3 spans 18 residues. CDR3 loop: CASGFETRGQPLFAEAFF. The CDR3 DNA reads TGTGCTAGTGGTTTCGAAACCCGAGGACAGCCTCTCTTCGCTGAAGCTTTCTTT. The variable domain in full, with the rest retrieved from reference TRBV12-5 and TRBJ1-1, is DARVTQTPRHKVTEMGQEVTMRCQPILGHNTVFWYRQTMMQGLELLAYFRNRAPLDDSGMPKDRFSAEMPDATLATLKIQPSEPRDSAVYFCASGFETRGQPLFAEAFFGQGTRLTVV.

The V call is TRBV7-9, the J call TRBJ2-7; 9 bases map to TRBD2. CDR1 SEHNR and CDR2 FQNEAQ come from the germline V gene (reference sequence). With 3 bases clipped from V and 6 bases from J, the junction kept 3 bases outside the gene matches. This CDR3 spans 13 amino acids. CDR3 DNA: TGTGCCAGCAGCTTTGGACTAGCGTTCGAGCAGTACTTC. Protein sequence: CASSFGLAFEQYF. The full variable domain, completed using reference TRBV7-9 and TRBJ2-7, is DTGVSQNPRHKITKRGQNVTFRCDPISEHNRLYWYRQTLGQGPEFLTYFQNEAQLEKSRLLSDRFSAERPKGSFSTLEIQRTEQGDSAMYLCASSFGLAFEQYFGPGTRLTVT.

The chain carries TRBV5-5 and TRBJ1-5, with no clear D. The CDR3 runs to 15 residues. V was pared by 0 bases and J by 5 bases, with 12 bases between. Germline lookup yields CDR1 SGHKS and CDR2 YYEKEE (reference sequence). CDR3 DNA: TGTGCCAGCAGCTTGGGTCAGCCCAGGCATCAGCCCCAGCATTTT. Translating it yields CASSLGQPRHQPQHF.

In its sample, this clone was seen a few times. The chain has TRBV20-1 and TRBJ1-2; D unresolved. The ends were cut back, 3 bases at V and 2 bases at J, with 13 bases in the middle. The CDR3 has 14 residues. Per germline, CDR1 DFQATT and CDR2 SNEGSKA (reference sequence). The CDR3 bases are TGCAGTGCTAGTGCTACGGGGAGCAACTATGGCTACACCTTC. Protein product: CSASATGSNYGYTF.

V gene TRBV7-9 combines with J gene TRBJ1-2, with 9 positions matching TRBD1. Per germline, CDR1 SEHNR and CDR2 FQNEAQ (reference sequence). The CDR3 totals 14 residues. V trimming: 3 bases; J trimming: 8 bases; junction bases outside the gene matches: 7. The CDR3 bases are TGTGCCAGCAGCTTGGGACAGGGATTTGGGGGCTACACCTTC. Translated: CASSLGQGFGGYTF.

The chain couples TRBV4-1 to TRBJ2-7; 9 bases map to TRBD2. The germline V gene encodes CDR1 MGHRA and CDR2 YSYEKL. This CDR3 spans 18 amino acids. The V gene end was trimmed by 8 bases and the J gene end by 0 bases; junction bases not matched to a gene: 17. CDR3 region: CASAVAVGVAGASYEQYF. The CDR3 DNA reads TGCGCCAGCGCGGTGGCAGTTGGGGTAGCGGGGGCCTCCTACGAGCAGTACTTC.

This chain uses TRBV28 with TRBJ2-1, with 8 bases that match TRBD1. Germline-derived CDR1 and CDR2 are MDHEN and SYDVKM. The CDR3 loop spans 16 amino acids. V lost 6 bases to trimming and J lost 6 bases; unmatched junction nucleotides: 13. The CDR3, as DNA: TGTGCCAGCAGCAACGCGGACAGGGTAGGAAGCAATGAGCAGTTCTTC. Translated: CASSNADRVGSNEQFF.

The V call is TRBV5-1, the J call TRBJ2-1; D is possibly TRBD2 (5 bases). CDR3 length equals 17 residues. Germline-derived CDR1 and CDR2 are SGHRS and YFSETQ. The V and J ends lost 5 bases and 8 bases respectively, with 26 bases between them. As DNA, the CDR3 is TGCGCCAGCAGACGAGATACTAGTCGCTTTGTTGATGATGAGCAGTTCTTC. Protein product: CASRRDTSRFVDDEQFF.

J is TRBJ2-5 and V is TRBV2; D might be TRBD1 (6 bases). Trimming removed 10 bases from V and 1 base from J, with 10 bases in between. Germline V gives CDR1 SNHLY, CDR2 FYNNEI. The CDR3 length is 12 residues. The chain's CDR3 is CATTDSQETQYF. The CDR3 DNA reads TGTGCCACCACGGACAGCCAAGAGACCCAGTACTTC.

On this clone itself: The same CDR3 is also encoded by other DNA sequences in this sample. The chain carries TRBV28 and TRBJ2-7, with D possibly TRBD2 on 6 matching bases. This CDR3 spans 16 amino acids. CDR1 and CDR2 (germline): MDHEN, SYDVKM. The V and J ends lost 5 bases and 3 bases respectively, with 20 bases between them. The DNA of the CDR3 is TGTGCCAGCAGTCCCGATCGGGGTGCCGGGGGCTACGAGCAGTACTTC. It yields the protein CASSPDRGAGGYEQYF.

DNA for the CDR3: TGTGCCACCAGTGACCCAACTCTAGCGGGGGGTGCAGATACGCAGTATTTT. Translating gives CATSDPTLAGGADTQYF. The chain has TRBV24-1 and TRBJ2-3; 11 bases are a match to TRBD2. The germline gives CDR1 KGHDR, CDR2 SFDVKD. V lost 4 bases to trimming and J lost 4 bases; unmatched junction nucleotides: 9. This CDR3 spans 17 amino acids.

This sequence joins TRBV27 and TRBJ1-5; no firm D call. Trimming took off 6 bases at V and 1 base at J, with 7 bases between the two ends. This CDR3 region has 13 residues. Germline V gene sequence: CDR1 MNHEY, CDR2 SMNVEV (reference sequence). For the CDR3, the DNA is TGTGCCAGCAGCTGGGCGAGCAATCAGCCCCAGCATTTT. Amino acids: CASSWASNQPQHF.

The chain combines TRBV30 with TRBJ1-2, with 7 bases matching TRBD1. The CDR3 loop spans 13 amino acids. The J segment lost 8 bases and the V segment lost 4 bases, leaving 10 bases of the junction unmatched. Germline assignment: CDR1 GTSNPN and CDR2 SVGIG (reference sequence). The CDR3 DNA follows: TGTGCCTGGACTGTGGAGGGGGCGAGAGGCTACACCTTC. This sequence encodes CAWTVEGARGYTF.